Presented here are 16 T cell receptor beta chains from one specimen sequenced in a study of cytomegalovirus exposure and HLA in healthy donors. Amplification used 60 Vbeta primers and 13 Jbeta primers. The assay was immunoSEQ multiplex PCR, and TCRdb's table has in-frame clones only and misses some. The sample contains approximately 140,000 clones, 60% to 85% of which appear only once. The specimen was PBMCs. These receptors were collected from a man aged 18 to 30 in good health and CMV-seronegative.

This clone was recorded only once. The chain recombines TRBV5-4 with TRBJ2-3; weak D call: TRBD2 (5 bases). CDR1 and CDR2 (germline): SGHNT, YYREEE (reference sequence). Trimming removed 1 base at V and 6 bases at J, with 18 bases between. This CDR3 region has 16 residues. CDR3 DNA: TGTGCCAGCAGCTTGCGGCGGGCAGGACCTCCGGATACGCAGTATTTT. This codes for CASSLRRAGPPDTQYF.

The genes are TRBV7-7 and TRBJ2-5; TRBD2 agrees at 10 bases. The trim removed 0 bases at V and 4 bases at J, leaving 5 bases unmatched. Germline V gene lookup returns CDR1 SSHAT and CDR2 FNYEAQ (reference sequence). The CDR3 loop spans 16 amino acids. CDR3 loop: CASSLAPSGGGETQYF. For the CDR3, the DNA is TGTGCCAGCAGCTTAGCGCCTAGCGGGGGCGGAGAGACCCAGTACTTC.

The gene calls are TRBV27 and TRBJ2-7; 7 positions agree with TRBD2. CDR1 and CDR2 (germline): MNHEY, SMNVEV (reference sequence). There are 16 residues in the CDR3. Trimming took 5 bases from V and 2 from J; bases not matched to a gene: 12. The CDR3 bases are TGTGCCAGCAGTGTATTGCTAGCGGAGGGGACCTACGAGCAGTACTTC. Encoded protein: CASSVLLAEGTYEQYF.

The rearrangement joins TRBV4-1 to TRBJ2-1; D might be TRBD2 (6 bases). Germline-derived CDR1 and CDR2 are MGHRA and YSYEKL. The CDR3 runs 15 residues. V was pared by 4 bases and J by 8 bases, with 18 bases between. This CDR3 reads CASSLSSVSGDEQFF. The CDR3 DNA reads TGCGCCAGCAGCCTGTCTAGCGTCTCTGGGGATGAGCAGTTCTTC.

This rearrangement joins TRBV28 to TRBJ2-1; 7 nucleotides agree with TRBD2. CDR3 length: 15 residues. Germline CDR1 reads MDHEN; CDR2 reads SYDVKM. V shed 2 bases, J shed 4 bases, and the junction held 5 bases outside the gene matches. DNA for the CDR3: TGTGCCAGCAGTTTAAGCGGGCGGGGGTACAATGAGCAGTTCTTC. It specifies CASSLSGRGYNEQFF.

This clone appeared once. The DNA for the CDR3 is TGTGCCAGCACCGAGTGGGGGGACAGAACCTATGGCTACACCTTC. It yields the protein CASTEWGDRTYGYTF. The V and J genes are TRBV6-1 and TRBJ1-2, with TRBD1 matching over 7 bases. CDR1 and CDR2 from the germline V gene are MNHNS and SASEGT. V shed 7 bases and J 4 bases; nucleotides not matched to a gene: 12. This CDR3 is built from 15 residues.

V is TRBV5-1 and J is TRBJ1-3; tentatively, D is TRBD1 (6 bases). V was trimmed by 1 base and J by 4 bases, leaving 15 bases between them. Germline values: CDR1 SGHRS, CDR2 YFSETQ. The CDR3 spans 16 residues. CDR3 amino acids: CASSLSQGLGGNTIYF. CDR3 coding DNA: TGCGCCAGCAGCTTGTCGCAGGGGTTGGGAGGAAACACCATATATTTT.

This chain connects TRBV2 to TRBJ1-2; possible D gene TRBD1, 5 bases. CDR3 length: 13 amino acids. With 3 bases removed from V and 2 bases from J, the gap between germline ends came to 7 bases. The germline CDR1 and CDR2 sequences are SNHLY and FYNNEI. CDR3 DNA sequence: TGTGCCAGCAGTGATGCAGGGAACTATGGCTACACCTTC. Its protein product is CASSDAGNYGYTF. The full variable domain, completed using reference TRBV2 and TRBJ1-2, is EPEVTQTPSHQVTQMGQEVILRCVPISNHLYFYWYRQILGQKVEFLVSFYNNEISEKSEIFDDQFSVERPDGSNFTLKIRSTKLEDSAMYFCASSDAGNYGYTFGSGTRLTVV.

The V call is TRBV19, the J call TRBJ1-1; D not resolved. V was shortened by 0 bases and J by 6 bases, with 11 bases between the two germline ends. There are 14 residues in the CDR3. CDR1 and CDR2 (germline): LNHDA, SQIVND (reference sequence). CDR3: CASSIDPGAPEAFF. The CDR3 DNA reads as TGTGCCAGTAGTATAGATCCAGGTGCCCCTGAAGCTTTCTTT.

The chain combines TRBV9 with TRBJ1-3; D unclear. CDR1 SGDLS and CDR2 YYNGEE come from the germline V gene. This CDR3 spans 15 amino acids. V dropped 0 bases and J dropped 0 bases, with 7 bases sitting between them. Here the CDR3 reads CASSVEGSSGNTIYF. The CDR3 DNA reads TGTGCCAGCAGCGTAGAAGGGAGCTCTGGAAACACCATATATTTT.

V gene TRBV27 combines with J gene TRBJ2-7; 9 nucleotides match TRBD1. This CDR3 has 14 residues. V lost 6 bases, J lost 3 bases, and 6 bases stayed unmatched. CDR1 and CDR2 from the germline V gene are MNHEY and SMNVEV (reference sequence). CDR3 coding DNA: TGTGCCAGCAGCCCCAGACAGGGGGGCTACGAGCAGTACTTC. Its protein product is CASSPRQGGYEQYF.

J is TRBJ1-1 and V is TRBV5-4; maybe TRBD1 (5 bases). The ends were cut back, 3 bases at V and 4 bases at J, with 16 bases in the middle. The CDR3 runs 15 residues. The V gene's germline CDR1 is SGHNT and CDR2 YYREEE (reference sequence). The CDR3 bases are TGTGCCAGCAGCTCGAGCAAGGGGCAGGTCACTGAAGCTTTCTTT. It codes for CASSSSKGQVTEAFF. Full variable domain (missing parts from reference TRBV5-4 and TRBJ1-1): ETGVTQSPTHLIKTRGQQVTLRCSSQSGHNTVSWYQQALGQGPQFIFQYYREEENGRGNFPPRFSGLQFPNYSSELNVNALELDDSALYLCASSSSKGQVTEAFFGQGTRLTVV.

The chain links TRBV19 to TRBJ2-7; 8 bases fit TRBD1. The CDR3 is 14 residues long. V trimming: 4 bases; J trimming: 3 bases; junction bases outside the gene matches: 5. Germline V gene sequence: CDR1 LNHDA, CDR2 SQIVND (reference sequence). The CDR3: CASSRTGKDYEQYF. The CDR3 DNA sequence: TGTGCCAGTAGTAGGACAGGGAAGGACTACGAGCAGTACTTC.

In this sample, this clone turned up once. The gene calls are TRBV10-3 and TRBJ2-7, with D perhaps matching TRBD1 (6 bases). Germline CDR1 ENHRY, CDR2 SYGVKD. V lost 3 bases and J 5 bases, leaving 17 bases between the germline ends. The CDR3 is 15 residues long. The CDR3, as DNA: TGTGCCATCAGTGAACCCTACACAGGGAAGGACGAGCAGTACTTC. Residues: CAISEPYTGKDEQYF.

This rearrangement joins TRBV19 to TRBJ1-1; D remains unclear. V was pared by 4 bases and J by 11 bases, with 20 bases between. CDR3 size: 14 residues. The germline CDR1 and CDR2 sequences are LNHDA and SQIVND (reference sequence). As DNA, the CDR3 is TGTGCCAGTAGTAAGGGAGTACTTGAAGGTGGGGCTTTCTTT. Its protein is CASSKGVLEGGAFF.

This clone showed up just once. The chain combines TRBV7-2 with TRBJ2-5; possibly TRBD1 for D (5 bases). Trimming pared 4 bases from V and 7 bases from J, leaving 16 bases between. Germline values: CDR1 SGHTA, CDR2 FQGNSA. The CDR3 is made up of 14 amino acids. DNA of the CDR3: TGTGCCAGCAGCTCAGGAATGGGGCTACTGACCCAGTACTTC. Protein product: CASSSGMGLLTQYF.